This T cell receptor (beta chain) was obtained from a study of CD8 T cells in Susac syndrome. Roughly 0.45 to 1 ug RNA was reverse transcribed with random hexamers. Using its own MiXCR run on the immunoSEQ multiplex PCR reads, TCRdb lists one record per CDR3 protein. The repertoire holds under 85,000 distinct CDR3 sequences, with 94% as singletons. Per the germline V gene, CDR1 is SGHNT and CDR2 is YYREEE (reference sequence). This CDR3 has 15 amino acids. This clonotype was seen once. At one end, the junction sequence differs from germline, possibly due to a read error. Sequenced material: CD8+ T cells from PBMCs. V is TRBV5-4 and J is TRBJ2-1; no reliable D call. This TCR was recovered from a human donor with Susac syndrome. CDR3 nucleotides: TGTGCCAGCAGCTTCGATGGGGATGGGCACAATGAGCGGTTCTTC. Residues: CASSFDGDGHNERFF.